Below, one TCR beta chain is given with its context. This record comes from a study of blood T cell repertoires in COVID-19. Study details: T cells, B-cell-depleted T cells, or PBMCs provided the cDNA or gDNA that served as material.

Only in-frame clones appear in the TCRdb table, and some are missing; sequencing was by immunoSEQ multiplex PCR. This table holds roughly 23,000 clones, about 90% found once. The CDR3 loop spans 17 amino acids. The V end lost 3 bases, the J end lost 9 bases, and 21 bases lay between the germline ends. In germline, CDR1 is MGHDK, CDR2 SYGVNS. The source of this sequence is a man aged 70 or older with acute or convalescent COVID-19. V gene TRBV25-1 combines with J gene TRBJ1-6; TRBD1 might be the D (6 bases). What was sequenced was peripheral blood. The CDR3 region has the DNA TGTGCCAGCAGTGATGACCGACAGGCAGGACCTAGTTCACCCCTCCACTTT. This gives the protein CASSDDRQAGPSSPLHF.